This section outlines one T cell receptor (beta chain) sequence together with its context. The antigen is not known. TCRdb re-called the RACE reads with MiXCR, one entry per CDR3 protein. The repertoire holds some 380,000 distinct CDR3 sequences, with 4% to 5.5% as singletons. This record belongs to a study of human T cells and chemical hapten exposure. The wider study: The scalp of each patient received a weekly diphenylcyclopropenone dose for the full approximately 26-week study. The study, taken as a whole, reports: No change in TCRs above 1 in 1000 frequency was produced by DPC sensitization.

Indicated time point: patch test 1, 2 weeks after DPC sensitization. Noted treatment: therapeutic diphenylcyclopropenone sensitization with weekly scalp DPC. CDR1 and CDR2 (germline): MNHNY, SVGAGI (reference sequence). With 6 bases removed from V and 1 base from J, the gap between germline ends came to 12 bases. The CDR3 totals 14 residues. V usage is TRBV6-6 and J usage is TRBJ1-1; TRBD1 is a possible D gene (5 bases). The TCR sequence derives from a woman aged 45-60 years with alopecia areata. Some clones in this sample may be carry-over from other donors' samples. Specimen: whole blood, collected in connection with sensitization to the hapten diphenylcyclopropenone (DPC). CDR3 sequence (DNA): TGTGCCAGCAGGGAAGGACATAAGAACACTGAAGCTTTCTTT. Its protein is CASREGHKNTEAFF.